This T cell receptor (beta chain) derives from a study of shared clonotypes between healthy human individuals. Across the whole study: Every donor yielded three CD4 naive, three CD4 memory, two CD8 naive and one CD8 memory plate. General study points: Lower generation probabilities were found for non-shared clonotypes than for those shared by all four donors.

Generated by immunoSEQ multiplex PCR, the TCRdb table keeps only in-frame clones and is missing some. The sample includes just under 350,000 clones, roughly 70% of them seen just once. Between the trimmed V and J ends, which lost 4 bases and 0 bases, there was a span of 16 bases. Germline lookup yields CDR1 SGHVS and CDR2 FQNEAQ. The CDR3 covers 17 residues. The study separated CD4+ cells into CD45RA+ naive and CD45RA-negative memory subsets. Remarks on this clone: Its antigen is still unknown.

Sequenced material: memory CD4+ T cells sorted from blood. Regarding subset: CD45RA-negative fraction. The clonotype comes from a man younger than 45 in good health. This rearrangement joins TRBV7-8 to TRBJ1-3; weak D call: TRBD1 (5 bases). Written as DNA, the CDR3 is TGTGCCAGCAGCTCCTTCCGGGGCTCGAGCTCTGGAAACACCATATATTTT. This translates into CASSSFRGSSSGNTIYF.